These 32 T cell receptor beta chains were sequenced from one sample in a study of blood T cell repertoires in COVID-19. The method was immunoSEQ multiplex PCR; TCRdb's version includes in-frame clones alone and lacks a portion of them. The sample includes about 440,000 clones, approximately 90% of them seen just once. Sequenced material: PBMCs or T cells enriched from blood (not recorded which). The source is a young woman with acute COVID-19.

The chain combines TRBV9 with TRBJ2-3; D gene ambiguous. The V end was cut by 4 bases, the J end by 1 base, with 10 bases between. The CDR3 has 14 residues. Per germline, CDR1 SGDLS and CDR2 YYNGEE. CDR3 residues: CASSPRRGTDTQYF. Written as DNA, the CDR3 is TGTGCCAGCAGCCCCCGCCGCGGCACAGATACGCAGTATTTT.

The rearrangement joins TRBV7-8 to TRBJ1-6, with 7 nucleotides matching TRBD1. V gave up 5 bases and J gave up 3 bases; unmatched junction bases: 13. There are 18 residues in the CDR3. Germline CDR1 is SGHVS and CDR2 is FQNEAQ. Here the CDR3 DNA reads TGTGCCAGCAGCACTCCGGACAGGCGAGGGTTCTATAATTCACCCCTCCACTTT. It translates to CASSTPDRRGFYNSPLHF.

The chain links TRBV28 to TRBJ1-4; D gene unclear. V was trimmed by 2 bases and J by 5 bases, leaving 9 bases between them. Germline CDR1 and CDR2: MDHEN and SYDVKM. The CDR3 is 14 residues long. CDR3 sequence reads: CASSLPGRNEKLFF. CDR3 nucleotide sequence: TGTGCCAGCAGTTTACCGGGGAGGAATGAAAAACTGTTTTTT.

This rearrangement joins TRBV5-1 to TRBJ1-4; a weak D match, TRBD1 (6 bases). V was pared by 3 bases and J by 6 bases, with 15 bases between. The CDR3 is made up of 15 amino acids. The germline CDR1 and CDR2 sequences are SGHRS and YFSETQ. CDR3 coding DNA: TGCGCCAGCAGCTCGCAGGGGTTCTCGTATGAAAAACTGTTTTTT. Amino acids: CASSSQGFSYEKLFF.

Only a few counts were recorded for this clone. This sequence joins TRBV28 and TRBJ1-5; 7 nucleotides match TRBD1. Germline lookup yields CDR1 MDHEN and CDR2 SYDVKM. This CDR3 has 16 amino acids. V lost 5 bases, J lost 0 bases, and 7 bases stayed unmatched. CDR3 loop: CASSLTGETSNQPQHF. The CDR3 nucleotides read TGTGCCAGCAGTCTAACAGGGGAAACTAGCAATCAGCCCCAGCATTTT.

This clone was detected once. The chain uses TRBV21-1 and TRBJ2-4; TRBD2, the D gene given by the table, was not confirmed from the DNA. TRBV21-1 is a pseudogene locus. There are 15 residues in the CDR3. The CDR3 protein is CASSMAGDFKNIQYF. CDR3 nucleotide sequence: TGTGCCAGCAGCATGGCGGGGGACTTCAAAAACATTCAGTACTTC.

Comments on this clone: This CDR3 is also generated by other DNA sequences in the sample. CDR3 in DNA: TGTGCCAGCAGCCATGGAGGGACTGAAGCTTTCTTT. It yields the protein CASSHGGTEAFF. V is TRBV3-1 (or the pseudogene TRBV3-2) and J is TRBJ1-1; D ambiguous. The V and J ends lost 3 bases and 5 bases respectively, with 7 bases between them. Looked up from germline, CDR1 is LGHDT and CDR2 is YNNKEL (reference sequence). The CDR3 is 12 residues long.

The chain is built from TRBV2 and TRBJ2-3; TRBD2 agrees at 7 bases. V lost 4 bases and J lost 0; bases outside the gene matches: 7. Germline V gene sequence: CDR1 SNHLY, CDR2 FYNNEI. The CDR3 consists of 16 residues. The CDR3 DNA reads TGTGCCAGCAGTGTCCGTTTGCGGGGGAGCACAGATACGCAGTATTTT. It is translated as CASSVRLRGSTDTQYF. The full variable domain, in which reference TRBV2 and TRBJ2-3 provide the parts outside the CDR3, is EPEVTQTPSHQVTQMGQEVILRCVPISNHLYFYWYRQILGQKVEFLVSFYNNEISEKSEIFDDQFSVERPDGSNFTLKIRSTKLEDSAMYFCASSVRLRGSTDTQYFGPGTRLTVL.

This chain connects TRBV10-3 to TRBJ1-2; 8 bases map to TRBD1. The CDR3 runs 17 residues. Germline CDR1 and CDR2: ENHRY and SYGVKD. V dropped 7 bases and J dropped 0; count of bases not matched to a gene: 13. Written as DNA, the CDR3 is TGTGCCATCACCCCCTCCGGGACAGGACTGACTAACTATGGCTACACCTTC. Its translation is CAITPSGTGLTNYGYTF.

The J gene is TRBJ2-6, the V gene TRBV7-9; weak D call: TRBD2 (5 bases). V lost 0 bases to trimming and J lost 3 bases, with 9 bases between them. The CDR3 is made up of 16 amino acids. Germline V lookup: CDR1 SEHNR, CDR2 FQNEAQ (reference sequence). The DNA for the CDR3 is TGTGCCAGCAGCTTAGCCGGGGTTTATGGGGCCAACGTCCTGACTTTC. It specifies CASSLAGVYGANVLTF.

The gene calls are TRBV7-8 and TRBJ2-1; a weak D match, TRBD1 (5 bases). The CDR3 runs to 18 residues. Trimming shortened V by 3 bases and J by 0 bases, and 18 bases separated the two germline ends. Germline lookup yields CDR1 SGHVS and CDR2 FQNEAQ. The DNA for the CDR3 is TGTGCCAGCAGCTTTTTTTGGGGCAGAGCTGACTCCTACAATGAGCAGTTCTTC. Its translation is CASSFFWGRADSYNEQFF.

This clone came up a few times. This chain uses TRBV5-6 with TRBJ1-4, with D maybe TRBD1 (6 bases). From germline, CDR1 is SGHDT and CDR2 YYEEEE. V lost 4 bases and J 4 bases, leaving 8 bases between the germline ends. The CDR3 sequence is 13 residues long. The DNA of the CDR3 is TGTGCCAGCAGCCTGGACAGTAATGAAAAACTGTTTTTT. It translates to CASSLDSNEKLFF.

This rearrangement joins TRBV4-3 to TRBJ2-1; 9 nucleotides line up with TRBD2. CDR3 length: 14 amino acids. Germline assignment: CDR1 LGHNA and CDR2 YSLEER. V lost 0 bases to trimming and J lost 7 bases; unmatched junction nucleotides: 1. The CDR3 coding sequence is TGCGCCAGCAGCCAAGACCTAGCGGGAAATGAGCAGTTCTTC. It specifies CASSQDLAGNEQFF.

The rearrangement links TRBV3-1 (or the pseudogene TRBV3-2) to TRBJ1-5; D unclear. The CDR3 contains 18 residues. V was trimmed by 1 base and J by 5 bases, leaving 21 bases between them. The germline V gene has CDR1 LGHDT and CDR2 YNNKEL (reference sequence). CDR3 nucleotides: TGTGCCAGCAGCCAAGGACCAGAAACTGCCAGGCTACATCAGCCCCAGCATTTT. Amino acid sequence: CASSQGPETARLHQPQHF.

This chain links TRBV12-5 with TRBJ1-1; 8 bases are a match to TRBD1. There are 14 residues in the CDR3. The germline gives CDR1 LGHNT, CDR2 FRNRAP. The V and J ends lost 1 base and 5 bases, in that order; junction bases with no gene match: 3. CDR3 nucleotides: TGTGCTAGTGGTTTGGCTACAGGGGGGACTGAAGCTTTCTTT. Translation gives CASGLATGGTEAFF.

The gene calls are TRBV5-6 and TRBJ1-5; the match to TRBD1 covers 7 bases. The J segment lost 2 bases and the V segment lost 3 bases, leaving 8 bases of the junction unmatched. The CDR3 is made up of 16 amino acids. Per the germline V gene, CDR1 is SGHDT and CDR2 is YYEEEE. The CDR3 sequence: CASSSHLTGGNQPQHF. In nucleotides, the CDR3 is TGTGCCAGCAGCTCCCACCTAACAGGGGGCAATCAGCCCCAGCATTTT.

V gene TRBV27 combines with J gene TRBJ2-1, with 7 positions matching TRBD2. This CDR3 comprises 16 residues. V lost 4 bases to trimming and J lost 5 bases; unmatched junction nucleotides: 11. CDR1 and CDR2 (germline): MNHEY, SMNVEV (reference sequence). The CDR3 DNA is TGTGCCAGCAGTTACCCCGGGGGAGGGCCAAACAATGAGCAGTTCTTC. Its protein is CASSYPGGGPNNEQFF.

CDR3 coding DNA: TGTGCCAGCAGTATTAGCGTGGCCGGGGAGCTGTTTTTT. Protein sequence: CASSISVAGELFF. The V gene is TRBV12-3 or TRBV12-4, the J gene TRBJ2-2, with D possibly being TRBD2 (5 bases). This CDR3 spans 13 amino acids. Trimming took off 5 bases at V and 6 bases at J, with 10 bases between the two ends.

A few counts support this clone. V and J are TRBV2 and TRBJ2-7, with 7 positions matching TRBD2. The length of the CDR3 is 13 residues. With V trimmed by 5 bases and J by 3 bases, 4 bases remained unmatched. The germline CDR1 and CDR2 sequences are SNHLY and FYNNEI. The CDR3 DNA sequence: TGTGCCAGCAGTCTAGCGGAGAACTACGAGCAGTACTTC. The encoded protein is CASSLAENYEQYF.

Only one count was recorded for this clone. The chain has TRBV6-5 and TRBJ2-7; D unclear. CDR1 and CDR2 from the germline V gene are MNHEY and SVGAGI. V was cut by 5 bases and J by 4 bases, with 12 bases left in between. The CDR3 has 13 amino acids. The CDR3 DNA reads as TGTGCCAGCAGTCTCACTCGTATGTACGAGCAGTACTTC. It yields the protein CASSLTRMYEQYF.

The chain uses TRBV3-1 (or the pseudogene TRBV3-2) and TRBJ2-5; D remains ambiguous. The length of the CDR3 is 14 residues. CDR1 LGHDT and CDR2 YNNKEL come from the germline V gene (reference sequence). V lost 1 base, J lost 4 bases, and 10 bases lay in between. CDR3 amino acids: CASSQGIWRETQYF. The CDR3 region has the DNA TGTGCCAGCAGCCAAGGGATTTGGAGAGAGACCCAGTACTTC.

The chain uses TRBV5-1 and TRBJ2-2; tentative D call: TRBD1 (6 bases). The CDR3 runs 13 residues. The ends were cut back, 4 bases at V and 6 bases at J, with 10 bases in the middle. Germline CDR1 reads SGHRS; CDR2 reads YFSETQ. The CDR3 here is CASSARGPGELFF. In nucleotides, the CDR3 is TGCGCCAGCAGCGCCAGGGGTCCCGGGGAGCTGTTTTTT.

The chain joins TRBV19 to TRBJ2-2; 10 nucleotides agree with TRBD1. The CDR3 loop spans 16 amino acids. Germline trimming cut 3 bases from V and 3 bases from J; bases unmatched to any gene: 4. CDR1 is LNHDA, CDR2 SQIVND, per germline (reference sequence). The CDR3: CASSIFGTGDTGELFF. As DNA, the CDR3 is TGTGCCAGTAGTATCTTCGGGACAGGGGACACCGGGGAGCTGTTTTTT.

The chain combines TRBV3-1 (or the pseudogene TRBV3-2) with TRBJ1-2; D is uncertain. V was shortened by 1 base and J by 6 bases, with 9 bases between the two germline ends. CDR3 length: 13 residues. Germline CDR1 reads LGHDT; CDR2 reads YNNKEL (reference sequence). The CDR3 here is CASSQGRGDGYTF. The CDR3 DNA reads TGTGCCAGCAGCCAAGGTCGGGGAGATGGCTACACCTTC.

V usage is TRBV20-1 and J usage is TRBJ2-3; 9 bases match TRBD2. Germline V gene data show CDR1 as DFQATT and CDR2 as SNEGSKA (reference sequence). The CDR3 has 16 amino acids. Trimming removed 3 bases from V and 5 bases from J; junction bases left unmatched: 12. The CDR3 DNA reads TGCAGTGCTAGTCCGCCTAGCGGGACGGGGGGAGATACGCAGTATTTT. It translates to CSASPPSGTGGDTQYF.

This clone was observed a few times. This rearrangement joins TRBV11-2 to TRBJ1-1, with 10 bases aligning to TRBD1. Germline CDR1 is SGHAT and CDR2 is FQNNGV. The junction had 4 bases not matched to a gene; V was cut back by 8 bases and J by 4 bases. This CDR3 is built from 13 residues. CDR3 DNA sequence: TGTGCCAGCGGGACAGGGGTGGCCACTGAAGCTTTCTTT. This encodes CASGTGVATEAFF.

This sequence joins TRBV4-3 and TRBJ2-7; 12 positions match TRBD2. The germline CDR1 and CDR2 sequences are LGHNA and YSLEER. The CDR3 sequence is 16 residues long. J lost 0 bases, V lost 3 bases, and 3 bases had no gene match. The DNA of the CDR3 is TGCGCCAGCAGCCATGGACTAGCGGGGAGCTCCTACGAGCAGTACTTC. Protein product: CASSHGLAGSSYEQYF.

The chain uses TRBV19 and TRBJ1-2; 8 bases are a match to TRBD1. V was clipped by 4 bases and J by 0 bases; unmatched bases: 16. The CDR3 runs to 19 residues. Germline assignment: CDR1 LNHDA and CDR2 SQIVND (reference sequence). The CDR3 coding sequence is TGTGCCAGTAGTACCCGAAGAGGACAGGGCCACTTATCTAACTATGGCTACACCTTC. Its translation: CASSTRRGQGHLSNYGYTF.

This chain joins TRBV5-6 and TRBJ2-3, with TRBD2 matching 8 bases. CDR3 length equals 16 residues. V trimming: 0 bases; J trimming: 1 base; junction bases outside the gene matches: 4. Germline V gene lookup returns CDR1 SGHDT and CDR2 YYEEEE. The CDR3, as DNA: TGTGCCAGCAGCTTGGCGATTAGCGGGGGCACAGATACGCAGTATTTT. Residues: CASSLAISGGTDTQYF.

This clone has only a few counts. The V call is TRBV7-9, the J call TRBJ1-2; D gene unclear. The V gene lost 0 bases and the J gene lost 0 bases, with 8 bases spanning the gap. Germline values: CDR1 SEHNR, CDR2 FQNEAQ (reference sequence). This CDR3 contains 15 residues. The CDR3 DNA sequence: TGTGCCAGCAGCTTAGCCGGAACAGCTAACTATGGCTACACCTTC. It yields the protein CASSLAGTANYGYTF. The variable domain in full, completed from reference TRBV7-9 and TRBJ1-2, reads DTGVSQNPRHKITKRGQNVTFRCDPISEHNRLYWYRQTLGQGPEFLTYFQNEAQLEKSRLLSDRFSAERPKGSFSTLEIQRTEQGDSAMYLCASSLAGTANYGYTFGSGTRLTVV.

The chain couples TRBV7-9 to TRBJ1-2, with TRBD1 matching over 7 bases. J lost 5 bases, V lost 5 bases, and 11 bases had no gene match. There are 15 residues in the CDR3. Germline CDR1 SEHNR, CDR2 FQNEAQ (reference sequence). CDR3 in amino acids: CASSLPGQKKYGYTF. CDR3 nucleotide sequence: TGTGCCAGCAGCCTTCCGGGACAGAAGAAGTATGGCTACACCTTC.

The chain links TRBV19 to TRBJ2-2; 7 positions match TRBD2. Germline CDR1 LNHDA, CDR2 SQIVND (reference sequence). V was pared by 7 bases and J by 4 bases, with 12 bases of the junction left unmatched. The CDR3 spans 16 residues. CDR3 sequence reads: CASNLGTNSPTGELFF. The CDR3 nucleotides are TGTGCCAGTAACCTCGGGACTAATAGCCCCACCGGGGAGCTGTTTTTT.